This T cell receptor (beta chain) was documented in a study of shared clonotypes between healthy human individuals. The study, taken as a whole, reports: Represented diversity (both genetic and exposure-history) was limited by the small number of donors. Clonotype sharing among donors likely depends on sequencing depth. Naive subsets tended to show greater estimated richness than memory subsets.

Within Nashville, Tennessee resided all donors, each a Caucasian adult. About this clone: No antigen is known for it.

This CDR3 is built from 15 residues. CDR1 and CDR2 (germline): SGHNT, YYREEE (reference sequence). V lost 0 bases, J lost 2 bases, and 11 bases lay in between. Using immunoSEQ multiplex PCR, the repertoire was profiled, and TCRdb retains in-frame clones only, with some absent. The table records millions of clones, more than 80% of them present only once. The chain joins TRBV5-4 to TRBJ1-2; tentatively, D is TRBD1 (5 bases). This TCR derives from a man aged 18 to 29 in good health. Source material: naive CD4+ T cells sorted from blood. Subset of the sample: CD45RA+ positively selected. This CDR3 reads CASSLDAGGNYGYTF. As DNA, the CDR3 is TGTGCCAGCAGCTTGGATGCCGGGGGGAACTATGGCTACACCTTC.